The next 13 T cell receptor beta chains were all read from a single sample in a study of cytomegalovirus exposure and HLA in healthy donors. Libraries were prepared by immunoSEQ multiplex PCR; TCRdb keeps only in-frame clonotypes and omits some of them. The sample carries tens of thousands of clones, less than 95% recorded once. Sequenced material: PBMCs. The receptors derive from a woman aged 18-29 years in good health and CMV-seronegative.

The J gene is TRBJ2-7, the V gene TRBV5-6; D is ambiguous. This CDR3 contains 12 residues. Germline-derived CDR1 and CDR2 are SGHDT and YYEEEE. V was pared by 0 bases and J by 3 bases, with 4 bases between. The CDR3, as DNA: TGTGCCAGCAGCTTGGACAACTACGAGCAGTACTTC. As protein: CASSLDNYEQYF.

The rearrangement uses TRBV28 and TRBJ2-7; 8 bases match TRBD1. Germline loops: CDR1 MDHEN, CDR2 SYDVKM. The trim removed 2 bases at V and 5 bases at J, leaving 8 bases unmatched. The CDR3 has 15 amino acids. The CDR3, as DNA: TGTGCCAGCAGTTTAGCGGGGACAGGAGGCAACGAGCAGTACTTC. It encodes CASSLAGTGGNEQYF.

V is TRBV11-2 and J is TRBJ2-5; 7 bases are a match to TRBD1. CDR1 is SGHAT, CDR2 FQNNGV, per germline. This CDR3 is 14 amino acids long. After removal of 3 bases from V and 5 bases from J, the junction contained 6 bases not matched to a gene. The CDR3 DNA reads TGTGCCAGCAGCTTTGCCAGGGGGTGGGAGACCCAGTACTTC. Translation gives CASSFARGWETQYF.

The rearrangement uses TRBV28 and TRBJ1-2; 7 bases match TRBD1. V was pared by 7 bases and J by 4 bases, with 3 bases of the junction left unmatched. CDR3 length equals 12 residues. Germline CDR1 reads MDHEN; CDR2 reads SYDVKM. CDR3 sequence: CASTGQSYGYTF. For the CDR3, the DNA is TGTGCCAGCACGGGACAGTCCTATGGCTACACCTTC.

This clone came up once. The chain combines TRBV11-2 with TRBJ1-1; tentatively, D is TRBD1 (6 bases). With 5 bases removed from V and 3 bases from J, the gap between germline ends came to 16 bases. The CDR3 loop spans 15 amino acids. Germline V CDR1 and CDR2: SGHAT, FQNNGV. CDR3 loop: CASSHQTGMHTEAFF. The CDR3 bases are TGTGCCAGCAGCCACCAAACAGGGATGCACACTGAAGCTTTCTTT.

The CDR3 DNA reads as TGTGCCAGCAGTGAATTCGGGAGGGAGGCAGGGCAGCCCCAGCATTTT. Translated, it gives CASSEFGREAGQPQHF. This sequence joins TRBV6-1 and TRBJ1-5; D possibly corresponds to TRBD1 (5 bases). V gave up 2 bases and J gave up 7 bases, with 18 bases separating them. The CDR3 has 16 residues. CDR1 is MNHNS, CDR2 SASEGT, per germline.

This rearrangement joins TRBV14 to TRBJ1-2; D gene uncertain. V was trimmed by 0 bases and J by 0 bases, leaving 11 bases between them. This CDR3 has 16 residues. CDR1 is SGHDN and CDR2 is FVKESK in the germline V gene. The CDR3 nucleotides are TGTGCCAGCAGCCAAGATATCTGGGCTACTAACTATGGCTACACCTTC. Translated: CASSQDIWATNYGYTF.

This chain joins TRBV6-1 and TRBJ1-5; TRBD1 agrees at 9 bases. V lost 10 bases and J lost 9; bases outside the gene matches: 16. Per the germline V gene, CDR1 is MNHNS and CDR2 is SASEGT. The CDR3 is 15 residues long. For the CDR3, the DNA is TGTGCCACCAGCGGGACAGGGCCTTATGAGGGGCCCCAGCATTTT. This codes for CATSGTGPYEGPQHF.

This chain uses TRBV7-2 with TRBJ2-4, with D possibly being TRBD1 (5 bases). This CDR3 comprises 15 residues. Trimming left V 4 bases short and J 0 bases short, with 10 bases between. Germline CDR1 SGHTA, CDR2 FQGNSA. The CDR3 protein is CASSSNRGAKNIQYF. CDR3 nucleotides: TGTGCCAGCAGCTCCAATAGGGGAGCCAAAAACATTCAGTACTTC.

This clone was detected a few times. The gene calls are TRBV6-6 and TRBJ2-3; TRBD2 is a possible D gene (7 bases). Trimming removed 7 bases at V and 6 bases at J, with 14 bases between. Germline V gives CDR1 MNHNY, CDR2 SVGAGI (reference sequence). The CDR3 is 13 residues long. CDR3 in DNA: TGTGCCAGCAAAATGGGAGGGGGTGATACGCAGTATTTT. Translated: CASKMGGGDTQYF.

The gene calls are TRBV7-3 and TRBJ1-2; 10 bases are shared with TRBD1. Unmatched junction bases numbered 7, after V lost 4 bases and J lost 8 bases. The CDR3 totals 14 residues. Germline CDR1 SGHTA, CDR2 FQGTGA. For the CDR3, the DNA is TGTGCCAGCAGCTCGACAGGGGGCGCCGGAGGCTACACCTTC. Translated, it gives CASSSTGGAGGYTF.

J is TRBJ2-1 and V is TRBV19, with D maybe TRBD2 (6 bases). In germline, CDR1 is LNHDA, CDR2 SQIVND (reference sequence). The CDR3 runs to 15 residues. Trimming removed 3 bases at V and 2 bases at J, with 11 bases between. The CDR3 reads CASSIGGAPYNEQFF. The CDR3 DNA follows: TGTGCCAGTAGTATTGGCGGGGCACCCTACAATGAGCAGTTCTTC. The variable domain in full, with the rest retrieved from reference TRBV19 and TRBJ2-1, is DGGITQSPKYLFRKEGQNVTLSCEQNLNHDAMYWYRQDPGQGLRLIYYSQIVNDFQKGDIAEGYSVSREKKESFPLTVTSAQKNPTAFYLCASSIGGAPYNEQFFGPGTRLTVL.

CDR3 sequence: CASRKGGAREKLFF. The CDR3 DNA reads TGTGCCAGCAGGAAGGGGGGGGCAAGAGAAAAACTGTTTTTT. This chain connects TRBV6-5 to TRBJ1-4; TRBD1 might be the D (6 bases). V dropped 6 bases and J dropped 8 bases, with 16 bases sitting between them. This CDR3 has 14 residues. Germline CDR1 reads MNHEY; CDR2 reads SVGAGI.